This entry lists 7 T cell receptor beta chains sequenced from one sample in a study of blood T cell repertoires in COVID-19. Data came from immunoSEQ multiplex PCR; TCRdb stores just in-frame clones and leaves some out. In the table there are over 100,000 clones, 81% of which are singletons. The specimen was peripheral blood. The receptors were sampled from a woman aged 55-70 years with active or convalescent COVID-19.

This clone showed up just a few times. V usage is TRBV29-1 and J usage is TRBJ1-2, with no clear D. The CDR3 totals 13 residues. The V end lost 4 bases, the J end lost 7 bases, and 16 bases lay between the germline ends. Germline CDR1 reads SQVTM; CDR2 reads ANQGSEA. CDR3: CSVGPAGARGYTF. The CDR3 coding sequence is TGCAGCGTTGGCCCCGCTGGAGCCCGTGGCTACACCTTC.

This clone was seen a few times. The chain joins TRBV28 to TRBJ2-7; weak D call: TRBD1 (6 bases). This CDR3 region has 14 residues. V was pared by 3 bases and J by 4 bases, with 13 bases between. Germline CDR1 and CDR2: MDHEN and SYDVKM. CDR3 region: CASSLGAWEYEQYV. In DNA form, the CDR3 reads TGTGCCAGCAGTTTGGGGGCTTGGGAATACGAGCAGTACGTC.

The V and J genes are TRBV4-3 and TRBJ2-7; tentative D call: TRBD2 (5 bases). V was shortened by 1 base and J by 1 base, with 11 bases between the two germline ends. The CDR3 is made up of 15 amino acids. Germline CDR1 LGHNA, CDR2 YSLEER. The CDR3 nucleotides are TGCGCCAGCAGCCAAGCATTGAGGGATTCCTACGAGCAGTACTTC. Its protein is CASSQALRDSYEQYF.

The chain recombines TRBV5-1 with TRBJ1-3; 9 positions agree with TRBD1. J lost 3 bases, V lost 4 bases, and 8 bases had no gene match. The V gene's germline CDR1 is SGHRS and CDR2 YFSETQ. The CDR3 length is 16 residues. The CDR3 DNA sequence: TGCGCCAGCAGCATAACCGGGACAGGGTTTGGAAACACCATATATTTT. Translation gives CASSITGTGFGNTIYF.

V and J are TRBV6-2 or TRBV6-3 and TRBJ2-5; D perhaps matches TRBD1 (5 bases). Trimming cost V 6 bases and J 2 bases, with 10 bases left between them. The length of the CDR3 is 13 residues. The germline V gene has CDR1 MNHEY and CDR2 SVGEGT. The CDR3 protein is CASSLDSQETQYF. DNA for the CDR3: TGTGCCAGCAGCCTCGACAGTCAAGAGACCCAGTACTTC.

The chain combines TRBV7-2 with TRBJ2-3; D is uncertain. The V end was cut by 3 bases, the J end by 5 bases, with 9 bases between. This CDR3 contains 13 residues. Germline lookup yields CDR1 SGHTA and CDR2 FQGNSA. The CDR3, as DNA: TGTGCCAGCAGCTTTAACCCGGGAGATACGCAGTATTTT. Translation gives CASSFNPGDTQYF.

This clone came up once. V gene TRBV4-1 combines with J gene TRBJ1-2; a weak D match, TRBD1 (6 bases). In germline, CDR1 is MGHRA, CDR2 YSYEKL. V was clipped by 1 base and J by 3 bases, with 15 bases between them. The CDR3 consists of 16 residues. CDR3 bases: TGCGCCAGCAGCCAAGCTGGGGGCACGTACTACTATGGCTACACCTTC. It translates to CASSQAGGTYYYGYTF.